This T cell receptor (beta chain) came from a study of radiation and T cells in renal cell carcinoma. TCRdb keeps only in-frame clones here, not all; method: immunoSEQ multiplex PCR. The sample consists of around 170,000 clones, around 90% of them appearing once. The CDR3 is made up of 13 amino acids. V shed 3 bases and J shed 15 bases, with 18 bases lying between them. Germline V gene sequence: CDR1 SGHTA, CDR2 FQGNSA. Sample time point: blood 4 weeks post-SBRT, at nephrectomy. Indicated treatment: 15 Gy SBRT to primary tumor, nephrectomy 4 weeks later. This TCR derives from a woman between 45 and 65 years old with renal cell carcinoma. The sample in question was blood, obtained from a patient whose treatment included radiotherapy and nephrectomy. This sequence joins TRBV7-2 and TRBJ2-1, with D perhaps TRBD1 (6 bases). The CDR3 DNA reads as TGTGCCAGCAGCTTGGAAGGTGGGGGCCCTCCGTTCTTC. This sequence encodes CASSLEGGGPPFF.